This T cell receptor beta chain derives from a study of shared clonotypes between healthy human individuals. The table came from immunoSEQ multiplex PCR; TCRdb's copy has only in-frame clones and leaves some out. Among nearly 750,000 clones listed, roughly 72% were seen once. Healthy adults negative for HIV, lacking recent acute infections or vaccinations, served as donors. Memory CD4+ cells were the fraction left after CD45RA+ naive selection. This CDR3 has 16 residues. V trimming: 5 bases; J trimming: 4 bases; junction bases outside the gene matches: 12. Germline CDR1 SGHTA, CDR2 FQGNSA. Sequenced sample: memory CD4+ T cells sorted from blood. Subset noted: CD45RA-negative fraction. This chain uses TRBV7-2 with TRBJ1-1, with 8 bases lining up with TRBD1. The TCR originated in a woman aged 30 to 39 in good health. CDR3 sequence reads: CASSRRMGQAVTEAFF. For the CDR3, the DNA is TGTGCCAGCAGCCGTCGAATGGGACAGGCGGTCACTGAAGCTTTCTTT.